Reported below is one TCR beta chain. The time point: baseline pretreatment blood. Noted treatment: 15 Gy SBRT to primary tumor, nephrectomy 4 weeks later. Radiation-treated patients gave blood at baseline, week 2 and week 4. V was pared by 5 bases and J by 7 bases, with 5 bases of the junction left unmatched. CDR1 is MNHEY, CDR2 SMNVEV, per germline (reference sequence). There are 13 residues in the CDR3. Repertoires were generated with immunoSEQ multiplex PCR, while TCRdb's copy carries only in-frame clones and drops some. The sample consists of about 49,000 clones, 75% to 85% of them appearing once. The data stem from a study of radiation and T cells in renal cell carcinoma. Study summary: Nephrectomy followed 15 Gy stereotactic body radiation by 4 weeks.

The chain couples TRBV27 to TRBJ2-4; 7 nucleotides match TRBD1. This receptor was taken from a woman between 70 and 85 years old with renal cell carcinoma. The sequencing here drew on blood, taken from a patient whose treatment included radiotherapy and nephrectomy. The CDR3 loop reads CASSRQGSNIQYF. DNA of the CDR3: TGTGCCAGCAGTCGACAGGGTTCCAACATTCAGTACTTC.